The 5 T cell receptor beta chains reported below all come from one sample, sequenced in a study of breast tumors, draining lymph nodes, adjacent tissues. Axillary draining lymph nodes of breast cancer patients supplied the node samples. TCRdb re-analysed the multiplex PCR reads in MiXCR, keeping a single row per CDR3 protein. The table has about 180,000 distinct CDR3 sequences, around a third seen once; the top ten hold over 3.5%. Sequenced input: axillary lymph node tissue. The receptors were sampled from a female donor with breast cancer. Some clones in this sample may be carry-over from other donors' samples.

On this clonotype itself: This clone may be a read error of a much larger clone one base away. The rearrangement joins TRBV20-1 to TRBJ2-1, with a weak D call TRBD1 (5 bases). This CDR3 spans 14 amino acids. The ends were cut back, 0 bases at V and 9 bases at J, with 15 bases in the middle. CDR1 DFQATT and CDR2 SNEGSKA come from the germline V gene (reference sequence). CDR3 residues: CSAREGAQHTEQFF. The CDR3 nucleotides are TGCAGTGCTAGAGAAGGGGCACAACACACTGAGCAGTTCTTC.

This clonotype showed up many times. The chain links TRBV20-1 to TRBJ2-7; TRBD2 matches at 10 bases. V was pared by 5 bases and J by 3 bases, with 10 bases of the junction left unmatched. This CDR3 region has 15 residues. Germline CDR1 is DFQATT and CDR2 is SNEGSKA (reference sequence). CDR3 loop: CSAQSASGRDYEQYF. CDR3 bases: TGCAGTGCTCAGTCCGCGAGCGGGAGGGACTACGAGCAGTACTTC.

This clonotype was detected many times. The rearrangement joins TRBV5-6 to TRBJ2-3, with TRBD1 matching 7 bases. With 4 bases clipped from V and 1 base from J, the junction kept 3 bases outside the gene matches. CDR1 and CDR2 from the germline V gene are SGHDT and YYEEEE. The CDR3 has 14 amino acids. The CDR3 reads CASSPGQGTDTQYF. CDR3 DNA: TGTGCCAGCAGCCCCGGACAGGGCACAGATACGCAGTATTTT.

On this clonotype: Germline is not matched at one junction end, which may reflect a read error. The rearrangement links TRBV7-7 to TRBJ2-1; 9 nucleotides agree with TRBD2. The last part of the DNA fits TRBJ2-7 better; the J call may be wrong. CDR1 and CDR2 (germline): SSHAT, FNYEAQ (reference sequence). This CDR3 has 16 amino acids. The CDR3 nucleotides read TGTGCTAGCAGCCTAGGAAGTAGCGGGAGTTTCAATGAACAGTACTTC. It is translated as CASSLGSSGSFNEQYF.

This chain links TRBV4-1 with TRBJ1-4; no definite D call. Germline values: CDR1 MGHRA, CDR2 YSYEKL. Trimming took off 0 bases at V and 11 bases at J, with 10 bases between the two ends. This CDR3 spans 13 amino acids. CDR3 DNA: TGCGCCAGCAGCCAAGATACCACGGGGAAACTGTTTTTT. Translation gives CASSQDTTGKLFF.